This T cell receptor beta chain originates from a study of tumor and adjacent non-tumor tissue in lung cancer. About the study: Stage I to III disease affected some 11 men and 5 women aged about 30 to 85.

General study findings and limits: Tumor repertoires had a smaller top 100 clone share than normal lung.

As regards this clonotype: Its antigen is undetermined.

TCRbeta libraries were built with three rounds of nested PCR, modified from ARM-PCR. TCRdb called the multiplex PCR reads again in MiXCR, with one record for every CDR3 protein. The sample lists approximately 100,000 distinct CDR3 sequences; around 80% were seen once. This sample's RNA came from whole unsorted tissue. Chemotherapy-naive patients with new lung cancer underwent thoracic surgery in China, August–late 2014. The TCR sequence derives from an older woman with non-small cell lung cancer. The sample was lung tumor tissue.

The CDR3 region is CASSLGGQIHNEQFF. In DNA, the CDR3 is TGTGCCAGCAGCTTAGGAGGACAGATCCACAATGAGCAGTTCTTC. The chain joins TRBV11-3 to TRBJ2-1; D perhaps matches TRBD1 (6 bases). With 1 base removed from V and 5 bases from J, the gap between germline ends came to 12 bases. This CDR3 has 15 amino acids. Germline V gene lookup returns CDR1 SGHNT and CDR2 YENEEA.